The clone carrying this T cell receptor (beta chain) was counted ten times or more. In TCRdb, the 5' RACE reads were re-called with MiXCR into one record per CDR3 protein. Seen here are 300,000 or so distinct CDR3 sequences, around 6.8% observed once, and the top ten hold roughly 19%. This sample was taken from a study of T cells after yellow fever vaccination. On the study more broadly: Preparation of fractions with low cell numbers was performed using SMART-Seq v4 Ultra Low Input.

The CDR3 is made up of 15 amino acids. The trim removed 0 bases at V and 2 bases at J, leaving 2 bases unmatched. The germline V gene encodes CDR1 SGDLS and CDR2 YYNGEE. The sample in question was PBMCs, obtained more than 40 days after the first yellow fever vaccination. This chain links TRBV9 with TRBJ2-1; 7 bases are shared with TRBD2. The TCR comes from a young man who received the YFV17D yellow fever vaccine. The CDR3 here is CASSVEGLAYNEQFF. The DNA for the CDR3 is TGTGCCAGCAGCGTAGAAGGACTAGCCTACAATGAGCAGTTCTTC.